One and the same sample provided the 26 T cell receptor beta chains below, sequenced in a study of CD8 T cells in ankylosing spondylitis. Their specific antigens are unknown. Each CDR3 protein gets one entry after TCRdb re-called the 5' RACE reads with MiXCR. The table has fewer than 400,000 distinct CDR3 sequences, under 8.5% seen once. Findings and caveats of the study: A TCR beta motif made of fewer than ten highly homologous variants seemed typical of ankylosing spondylitis blood.

Sequences were obtained from blood, either unsorted or a sorted T cell fraction (not recorded which). Every receptor here comes from a male donor with ankylosing spondylitis.

The J gene is TRBJ1-6, the V gene TRBV11-2; possible D gene TRBD1, 5 bases. V gave up 4 bases and J gave up 1 base, with 20 bases separating them. This CDR3 is built from 19 residues. CDR1 and CDR2 from the germline V gene are SGHAT and FQNNGV. The CDR3 spells CASSSENAGGGSYNSPLHF. CDR3 in DNA: TGTGCCAGCAGCTCCGAAAATGCGGGGGGGGGGTCCTATAATTCACCCCTCCACTTT.

This clonotype was counted between two and nine times. The CDR3 region is CSARGQGSINEQFF. In nucleotides, the CDR3 is TGCAGTGCTAGAGGCCAGGGGTCGATCAATGAGCAGTTCTTC. V usage is TRBV20-1 and J usage is TRBJ2-1; D perhaps matches TRBD1 (6 bases). Germline values: CDR1 DFQATT, CDR2 SNEGSKA (reference sequence). The CDR3 has 14 residues. V was clipped by 1 base and J by 6 bases, with 13 bases between them.

The rearrangement joins TRBV7-9 to TRBJ1-1; 8 positions agree with TRBD1. The CDR3 covers 15 residues. J gave up 3 bases and V 1 base, and 4 bases lay outside the gene matches. Germline lookup yields CDR1 SEHNR and CDR2 FQNEAQ (reference sequence). For the CDR3, the DNA is TGTGCCAGCAGCTTAGTGGACAGGGAGTACACTGAAGCTTTCTTT. Its translation is CASSLVDREYTEAFF.

The rearrangement links TRBV29-1 to TRBJ2-7; D may be TRBD1 (5 bases). The CDR3 contains 14 residues. Germline lookup yields CDR1 SQVTM and CDR2 ANQGSEA. Trimming shortened V by 7 bases and J by 0 bases, and 16 bases separated the two germline ends. CDR3 coding DNA: TGCAGCGGCAGGACAACGGCTAGCTCCTACGAGCAGTACTTC. This encodes CSGRTTASSYEQYF.

V usage is TRBV12-3 or TRBV12-4 and J usage is TRBJ1-4; D unresolved. Trimming shortened V by 4 bases and J by 5 bases, and 14 bases separated the two germline ends. The CDR3 is made up of 15 amino acids. CDR3 protein: CASSSRSFFNEKLFF. The CDR3 coding sequence is TGTGCCAGCAGTTCGAGGAGTTTTTTCAATGAAAAACTGTTTTTT.

The chain is built from TRBV3-1 and TRBJ2-1; possible D gene TRBD2, 5 bases. CDR1 and CDR2 from the germline V gene are LGHDT and YNNKEL (reference sequence). There are 19 residues in the CDR3. V was pared by 3 bases and J by 3 bases, with 24 bases between. CDR3 sequence reads: CASSHPGRGRLGVYNEQFF. CDR3 in DNA: TGTGCCAGCAGCCACCCGGGAAGAGGGAGATTGGGTGTCTACAATGAGCAGTTCTTC.

This clonotype was counted ten times or more. V usage is TRBV12-3 or TRBV12-4 and J usage is TRBJ2-3, with D possibly TRBD1 on 6 matching bases. The CDR3 runs 15 residues. Trimming pared 6 bases from V and 1 base from J, leaving 14 bases between. CDR3 sequence (DNA): TGTGCCAGCAGGGTAGGGGGTCTGGGCACAGATACGCAGTATTTT. Translated, it gives CASRVGGLGTDTQYF.

This clonotype was recorded at least ten times. The chain recombines TRBV6-2 or TRBV6-3 with TRBJ2-1, with D possibly matching TRBD1 (6 bases). This CDR3 has 16 amino acids. Germline-derived CDR1 and CDR2 are MNHEY and SVGEGT. The V gene lost 7 bases and the J gene lost 0 bases, with 16 bases spanning the gap. The CDR3 DNA follows: TGTGCCAGCACTTCCTTGACAGGTCGCTCCTACAATGAGCAGTTCTTC. It translates to CASTSLTGRSYNEQFF.

The chain couples TRBV12-3 or TRBV12-4 to TRBJ2-7; the D gene is possibly TRBD1 (5 bases). The CDR3 contains 14 residues. V was trimmed by 3 bases and J by 2 bases, leaving 11 bases between them. The CDR3: CASSFLQAAYEQYF. In nucleotides, the CDR3 is TGTGCCAGCAGTTTCCTACAGGCCGCCTACGAGCAGTACTTC.

The table lists this clonotype with a few counts. V is TRBV7-2 and J is TRBJ2-7; 7 positions agree with TRBD2. This CDR3 spans 14 amino acids. Germline values: CDR1 SGHTA, CDR2 FQGNSA. V lost 2 bases, J lost 8 bases, and 9 bases stayed unmatched. For the CDR3, the DNA is TGTGCCAGCAGCTTATCGATGGGAGGGTCCCAGCAGTACTTC. Its protein product is CASSLSMGGSQQYF.

V gene TRBV7-2 combines with J gene TRBJ2-3, with D uncertain. The germline V gene encodes CDR1 SGHTA and CDR2 FQGNSA. Between the trimmed V and J ends, which lost 2 bases and 1 base, there was a span of 13 bases. This CDR3 spans 16 amino acids. The CDR3 DNA follows: TGTGCCAGCAGCTTAAATGCGTCCCCGGGCACAGATACGCAGTATTTT. Its translation is CASSLNASPGTDTQYF.

The sample holds a few counts of this clonotype. CDR3 sequence reads: CAIRGQDNQPQHF. For the CDR3, the DNA is TGTGCCATCAGGGGACAGGATAATCAGCCCCAGCATTTT. J is TRBJ1-5 and V is TRBV10-3, with TRBD1 matching over 8 bases. The V gene end was trimmed by 6 bases and the J gene end by 4 bases; junction bases not matched to a gene: 2. Germline V lookup: CDR1 ENHRY, CDR2 SYGVKD. The CDR3 loop spans 13 amino acids.

The chain employs TRBV20-1 and TRBJ2-5; tentative D call: TRBD2 (6 bases). The CDR3 runs 15 residues. Trimming took off 6 bases at V and 1 base at J, with 18 bases between the two ends. Germline V lookup: CDR1 DFQATT, CDR2 SNEGSKA (reference sequence). The CDR3 DNA reads TGCAGTGCGACAAAGGGACTGTCATTCCAAGAGACCCAGTACTTC. Encoded protein: CSATKGLSFQETQYF.

The rearrangement links TRBV5-1 to TRBJ2-7, with D possibly TRBD2 on 7 matching bases. This CDR3 spans 17 amino acids. The germline gives CDR1 SGHRS, CDR2 YFSETQ. The ends were cut back, 2 bases at V and 1 base at J, with 19 bases in the middle. This chain's CDR3 is CASSFGGPLGRSYEQYF. The CDR3 DNA follows: TGCGCCAGCAGCTTCGGGGGGCCCTTGGGACGGTCCTACGAGCAGTACTTC.

The chain combines TRBV12-3 or TRBV12-4 with TRBJ1-2; D gene unclear. Trimming removed 3 bases at V and 5 bases at J, with 13 bases between. The CDR3 runs to 14 residues. CDR3 sequence reads: CASSFVLESYGYTF. Here the CDR3 DNA reads TGTGCCAGCAGTTTTGTCCTAGAATCTTATGGCTACACCTTC.

V gene TRBV25-1 combines with J gene TRBJ2-7; 9 nucleotides match TRBD2. The V segment lost 2 bases and the J segment 3 bases; nucleotides outside the gene matches: 2. CDR1 MGHDK and CDR2 SYGVNS come from the germline V gene. There are 14 residues in the CDR3. Here the CDR3 reads CASSETAGGYEQYF. The CDR3 region has the DNA TGTGCCAGCAGTGAAACAGCGGGAGGCTACGAGCAGTACTTC.

The rearrangement joins TRBV6-5 to TRBJ1-5; a possible D gene is TRBD1 (6 bases). V gave up 7 bases and J gave up 7 bases, with 17 bases separating them. The CDR3 contains 14 residues. CDR1 is MNHEY, CDR2 SVGAGI, per germline. CDR3 DNA: TGTGCCAGCATTACAAGGGGGGGAAGGCAGCCCCAGCATTTT. Translated, it gives CASITRGGRQPQHF.

The chain uses TRBV18 and TRBJ2-1, with D perhaps TRBD1 (6 bases). This CDR3 is 14 amino acids long. Germline V gene sequence: CDR1 KGHSH, CDR2 LQKENI. The V end lost 8 bases, the J end lost 7 bases, and 18 bases lay between the germline ends. The CDR3 reads CASTTSGTTNEQFF. The CDR3 region has the DNA TGTGCCAGCACTACCTCCGGGACAACAAATGAGCAGTTCTTC.

This clonotype was seen ten or more times. The rearrangement links TRBV29-1 to TRBJ2-1; perhaps TRBD1 as D (7 bases). Germline values: CDR1 SQVTM, CDR2 ANQGSEA. CDR3 size: 14 residues. Trimming pared 6 bases from V and 9 bases from J, leaving 21 bases between. The CDR3 spells CSVRGLDRVTEQFF. The CDR3, as DNA: TGCAGCGTCCGGGGGCTAGACAGGGTCACTGAGCAGTTCTTC.

A few counts support this clonotype. This chain joins TRBV30 and TRBJ2-3; D may be TRBD1 (6 bases). Germline loops: CDR1 GTSNPN, CDR2 SVGIG (reference sequence). CDR3 length: 14 amino acids. V lost 5 bases and J 7 bases, leaving 19 bases between the germline ends. The CDR3 coding sequence is TGTGCCTGGTGGGGGCCCACCAACCCCAATACGCAGTATTTT. Translating it yields CAWWGPTNPNTQYF.

The V call is TRBV5-1, the J call TRBJ1-1; TRBD1 agrees at 7 bases. Germline V gene sequence: CDR1 SGHRS, CDR2 YFSETQ. The CDR3 is 14 residues long. V lost 2 bases and J lost 3; bases outside the gene matches: 4. The CDR3 reads CASSFDRADTEAFF. The CDR3 region has the DNA TGCGCCAGCAGCTTCGACAGGGCGGACACTGAAGCTTTCTTT.

V usage is TRBV2 and J usage is TRBJ2-2; D may be TRBD1 or TRBD2 (6 bases each). From germline, CDR1 is SNHLY and CDR2 FYNNEI. The CDR3 sequence is 16 residues long. Trimming stripped 8 bases from V and 6 bases from J, with 22 bases between. As DNA, the CDR3 is TGTGCCAGCCGGAGGGGGGTGACCGGGTTCGCCGGGGAGCTGTTTTTT. Translating it yields CASRRGVTGFAGELFF. Full variable domain (outside the CDR3, taken from reference TRBV2 and TRBJ2-2): EPEVTQTPSHQVTQMGQEVILRCVPISNHLYFYWYRQILGQKVEFLVSFYNNEISEKSEIFDDQFSVERPDGSNFTLKIRSTKLEDSAMYFCASRRGVTGFAGELFFGEGSRLTVL.

This clonotype was seen many times. V gene TRBV12-3 or TRBV12-4 combines with J gene TRBJ2-5; D possibly corresponds to TRBD2 (6 bases). Deletions cut 4 bases from V and 5 bases from J, with 17 bases between. The CDR3 sequence is 15 residues long. The chain's CDR3 is CASSSAGTGMETQYF. CDR3 nucleotide sequence: TGTGCCAGCAGTTCCGCGGGGACGGGGATGGAGACCCAGTACTTC.

The chain joins TRBV11-2 to TRBJ2-7; 11 bases fit TRBD2. After removal of 1 base from V and 5 bases from J, the junction contained 4 bases not matched to a gene. This CDR3 comprises 15 residues. The germline V gene encodes CDR1 SGHAT and CDR2 FQNNGV. The CDR3 sequence is CASSLVLAGAHEQYF. CDR3 sequence (DNA): TGTGCCAGCAGCTTAGTACTAGCGGGAGCCCACGAGCAGTACTTC.

This clonotype was seen more than once but under ten times. The rearrangement uses TRBV25-1 and TRBJ2-2; 7 bases match TRBD1. Germline CDR1 and CDR2: MGHDK and SYGVNS. After removal of 3 bases from V and 7 bases from J, the junction contained 8 bases not matched to a gene. The CDR3 is made up of 15 amino acids. The CDR3 DNA sequence: TGTGCCAGCAGTGATTCAGGACAGGCGGACGGGGAGCTGTTTTTT. Translating it yields CASSDSGQADGELFF.

This clonotype was detected ten times or more. CDR3 loop: CASSVEAFRGSGNTIYF. The CDR3 DNA reads as TGTGCCAGCAGCGTTGAAGCCTTTAGAGGTTCTGGAAACACCATATATTTT. This rearrangement joins TRBV9 to TRBJ1-3; no reliable D call. This CDR3 is built from 17 residues. Germline CDR1 and CDR2: SGDLS and YYNGEE. V gave up 2 bases and J gave up 1 base, with 16 bases separating them.